One sample yielded the 14 T cell receptor beta chains listed below, sequenced in a study of blood T cells in healthy people across ages. Using a J-beta primer mix together with a sample-barcoded 5' primer, a second PCR was run for roughly 6 to 12 cycles. TCRdb re-called the 5' RACE reads with MiXCR, one entry per CDR3 protein. This sample has fewer than 2,000,000 distinct CDR3 sequences; about 31% occur once, and the top ten carry 11%. Source material: blood. The receptors derive from a woman between 25 and 40 years old in good health.

This clonotype was observed a handful of times. The rearrangement links TRBV6-5 to TRBJ1-4, with 7 bases matching TRBD1. The CDR3 spans 14 residues. V lost 2 bases and J lost 6; bases outside the gene matches: 3. CDR1 and CDR2 from the germline V gene are MNHEY and SVGAGI. This chain's CDR3 is CASSYGTADEKLFF. The CDR3 coding sequence is TGTGCCAGCAGTTACGGGACAGCGGATGAAAAACTGTTTTTT.

This clonotype was found a few times. The chain joins TRBV9 to TRBJ2-1, with D perhaps TRBD1 (6 bases). Trimming took 0 bases from V and 10 from J, leaving 14 bases between them. The CDR3 is made up of 14 amino acids. Germline values: CDR1 SGDLS, CDR2 YYNGEE. CDR3 nucleotide sequence: TGTGCCAGCAGCGTAGGAGGGGGTTCAAACGAGCAGTTCTTC. Protein product: CASSVGGGSNEQFF.

The chain couples TRBV20-1 to TRBJ2-7, with 13 positions matching TRBD2. The trim removed 7 bases at V and 0 bases at J, leaving 6 bases unmatched. CDR3 length equals 15 residues. Germline CDR1 DFQATT, CDR2 SNEGSKA (reference sequence). The CDR3 DNA follows: TGCAGTGTCCTGACTAGCGGGAGGCTCTCCTACGAGCAGTACTTC. This encodes CSVLTSGRLSYEQYF.

This clonotype was counted ten times or more. The chain has TRBV4-2 and TRBJ1-1, with a weak D call TRBD1 (6 bases). CDR3 length equals 15 residues. V was trimmed by 0 bases and J by 4 bases, leaving 12 bases between them. CDR1 and CDR2 (germline): LGHNA, YNFKEQ. The CDR3 region has the DNA TGTGCCAGCAGCCAAGATCTAGGGGGGAGCACTGAAGCTTTCTTT. Translated: CASSQDLGGSTEAFF.

Turning to this clonotype: The DNA is left out, because the CDR3 cannot be placed on it with certainty; the CDR3 is given as TCRdb lists it. This sequence joins TRBV5-1 and TRBJ2-7; no check of the table's D call, TRBD2, against the DNA was made. Germline V gene lookup returns CDR1 SGHRS and CDR2 YFSETQ. The CDR3 extends over 15 residues, inclusive of both ends. The CDR3 loop is CASSLAVGGGSDAYF.

In regard to this clonotype: The junction departs from germline at one end; a sequencing error may be responsible. The V call is TRBV20-1, the J call TRBJ1-6, with 7 bases aligning to TRBD1. In germline, CDR1 is DFQATT, CDR2 SNEGSKA (reference sequence). The CDR3 loop spans 13 amino acids. The CDR3 nucleotides are TGCAGTGCCCTACAGGGGACTAATTCACCCCCCCACTTT. It encodes CSALQGTNSPPHF.

The sample holds a few counts of this clonotype. The genes are TRBV12-3 or TRBV12-4 and TRBJ2-5; perhaps TRBD1 as D (6 bases). V was cut by 6 bases and J by 4 bases, with 12 bases left in between. There are 13 residues in the CDR3. The CDR3 protein is CASSSNRVETQYF. The CDR3 DNA sequence: TGTGCCAGCAGCTCCAACAGGGTAGAGACCCAGTACTTC.

This clonotype occurred a few times. The J gene is TRBJ1-6, the V gene TRBV28; D is unclear. Deletions cut 2 bases from V and 10 bases from J, with 9 bases between. From germline, CDR1 is MDHEN and CDR2 SYDVKM. CDR3 length: 13 amino acids. The CDR3 sequence is CASSLDNVSPLHF. The DNA for the CDR3 is TGTGCCAGCAGTTTAGATAATGTATCACCCCTCCACTTT.

This clonotype was counted a few times. Since a much larger clone is just one base distant, this may be a read error. The chain employs TRBV6-1 and TRBJ2-7, with 7 bases that match TRBD2. In germline, CDR1 is MNHNS, CDR2 SASEGT. The CDR3 covers 14 residues. CDR3 in amino acids: CASSVGGSSYGQYF. CDR3 nucleotide sequence: TGTGCCAGCAGTGTGGGCGGGAGCTCCTACGGGCAGTACTTC.

In this sample, this clonotype turned up a few times. The chain uses TRBV7-6 and TRBJ2-1, with 7 nucleotides matching TRBD1. CDR3 length: 15 amino acids. V lost 5 bases, J lost 5 bases, and 9 bases stayed unmatched. Germline V gives CDR1 SGHVS, CDR2 FNYEAQ. The CDR3 loop is CASSPPGQDHNEQFF. The CDR3 nucleotides read TGTGCCAGCAGCCCCCCCGGACAGGACCACAATGAGCAGTTCTTC. The full variable domain, rest sourced from reference TRBV7-6 and TRBJ2-1, is GAGVSQSPRYKVTKRGQDVALRCDPISGHVSLYWYRQALGQGPEFLTYFNYEAQQDKSGLPNDRFSAERPEGSISTLTIQRTEQRDSAMYRCASSPPGQDHNEQFFGPGTRLTVL.

This clonotype was picked up one time. V is TRBV2 and J is TRBJ2-7, with a weak D call TRBD2 (6 bases). Trimming took 7 bases from V and 3 from J, leaving 16 bases between them. This CDR3 contains 14 residues. Per the germline V gene, CDR1 is SNHLY and CDR2 is FYNNEI. The CDR3 is CASNAGTFDYEQYF. The DNA of the CDR3 is TGTGCCAGCAACGCCGGGACTTTCGACTACGAGCAGTACTTC.

The chain links TRBV4-1 to TRBJ2-4; no reliable D call. The DNA end is more similar to TRBJ2-7, so the J call may be wrong. This CDR3 has 14 residues. Germline assignment: CDR1 MGHRA and CDR2 YSYEKL. CDR3 DNA: TGCGCCAGCAGCCAAATAGGTGGGAACTACGAGCAGTACTTC. It yields the protein CASSQIGGNYEQYF.

As concerns this clonotype: A much larger clone sits a single nucleotide away, making a read error possible. The gene calls are TRBV20-1 and TRBJ2-3; the D gene is possibly TRBD2 (6 bases). Germline V gene lookup returns CDR1 DFQATT and CDR2 SNEGSKA (reference sequence). The CDR3 runs to 16 residues. The V gene lost 4 bases and the J gene lost 6 bases, with 23 bases spanning the gap. The CDR3 region has the DNA TGCAGTGCTATTCCCTTAGGCGGGGCCCTTGGGGATACGCAGTATTTT. Its protein product is CSAIPLGGALGDTQYF.

The V call is TRBV27, the J call TRBJ1-5, with D tentatively TRBD1 (6 bases). Germline CDR1 and CDR2: MNHEY and SMNVEV (reference sequence). The CDR3 is 14 residues long. The V and J ends lost 3 bases and 3 bases respectively, with 9 bases between them. CDR3 in amino acids: CASSFRDNNQPQHF. CDR3 DNA sequence: TGTGCCAGCAGTTTCCGGGACAACAATCAGCCCCAGCATTTT.